This T cell receptor (beta chain) was found in a study of blood T cell repertoires in COVID-19. Overall study context: Researchers got acute and convalescent COVID-19 samples from the United States, Italy and Spain. PBMCs, B-cell-depleted T cells, or T cells provided the cDNA or gDNA that made up the material.

In the original analysis: Reference gene primer amplification gave estimated nucleated cell counts. Method: immunoSEQ multiplex PCR; TCRdb's copy keeps in-frame clones and lacks some. V and J calls and clone size are copied from that table; D and trimming were computed from the DNA. Among around 64,000 clones, about 80% were seen once, and the ten largest hold about 3.5%. Germline-derived CDR1 and CDR2 are SGHTA and FQGNSA. V shed 1 base, J shed 7 bases, and the junction held 9 bases outside the gene matches. The CDR3 length is 15 residues. The receptor was derived from a man in his 60s with acute or convalescent COVID-19. Sample: peripheral blood. V and J are TRBV7-2 and TRBJ2-7; 8 nucleotides agree with TRBD1. CDR3 bases: TGTGCCAGCAGCTTAGTAGGGACAGGCATAGGAGAGCAGTACTTC. Encoded protein: CASSLVGTGIGEQYF.